This TCR beta chain was obtained from a study of cytomegalovirus exposure and HLA in healthy donors. Study-wide results and limits: The dataset shows that most TCR sequences were rare, while some public TCRs occurred in many donors. Researchers catalogued roughly 150 TCR beta chains as cytomegalovirus-associated. In vitro assays verified that a few CMV-associated chains recognized CMV antigens specifically. Per published reports, the classifier diagnosed cytomegalovirus status with high specificity and sensitivity.

Details on this clone: No antigen is known for it.

Clones were read by immunoSEQ multiplex PCR, and TCRdb kept only the in-frame ones, dropping some. The table lists roughly 68,000 clones, 80% to 90% of them singletons, with approximately 1.5% in the top ten. Trimming removed 7 bases from V and 2 bases from J, with 16 bases in between. The CDR3 is 15 residues long. Germline CDR1 SNHLY, CDR2 FYNNEI. The sequence was obtained from a woman younger than 35 in good health and CMV-seronegative. V is TRBV2 and J is TRBJ2-3; possibly TRBD2 for D (7 bases). The source material was PBMCs. CDR3 loop: CASTGGGGITDTQYF. As DNA, the CDR3 is TGTGCCAGCACCGGTGGGGGGGGCATCACAGATACGCAGTATTTT.